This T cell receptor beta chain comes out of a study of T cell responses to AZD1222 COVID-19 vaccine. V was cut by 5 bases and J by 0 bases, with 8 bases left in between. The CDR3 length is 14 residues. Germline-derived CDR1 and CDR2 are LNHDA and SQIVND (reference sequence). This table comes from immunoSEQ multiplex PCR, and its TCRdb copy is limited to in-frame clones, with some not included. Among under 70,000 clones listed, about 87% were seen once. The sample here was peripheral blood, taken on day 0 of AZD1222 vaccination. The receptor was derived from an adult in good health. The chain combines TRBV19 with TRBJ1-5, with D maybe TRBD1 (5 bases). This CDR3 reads CASSVTVSNQPQHF. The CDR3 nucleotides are TGTGCCAGTAGTGTGACAGTTAGCAATCAGCCCCAGCATTTT.